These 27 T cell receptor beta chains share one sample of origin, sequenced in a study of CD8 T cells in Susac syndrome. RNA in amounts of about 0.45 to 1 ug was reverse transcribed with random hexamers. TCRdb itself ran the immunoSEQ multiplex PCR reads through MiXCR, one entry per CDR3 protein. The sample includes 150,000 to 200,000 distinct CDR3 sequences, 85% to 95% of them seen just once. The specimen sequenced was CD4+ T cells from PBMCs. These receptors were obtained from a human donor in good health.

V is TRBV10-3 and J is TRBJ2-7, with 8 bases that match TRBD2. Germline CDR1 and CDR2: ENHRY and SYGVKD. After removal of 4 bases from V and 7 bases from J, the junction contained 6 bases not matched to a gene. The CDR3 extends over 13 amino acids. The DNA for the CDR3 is TGTGCCATCAGTGGAGGGACTAGTAGGGAGCAGTACTTC. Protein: CAISGGTSREQYF.

In DNA, the CDR3 is TGTGCCAGCAGCCAGCAAGGACAGGGAAACACTGAAGCTTTCTTT. Its translation is CASSQQGQGNTEAFF. The rearrangement links TRBV4-2 to TRBJ1-1; 8 positions agree with TRBD1. This CDR3 is built from 15 residues. Trimming removed 3 bases from V and 2 bases from J; junction bases left unmatched: 5. Germline loops: CDR1 LGHNA, CDR2 YNFKEQ.

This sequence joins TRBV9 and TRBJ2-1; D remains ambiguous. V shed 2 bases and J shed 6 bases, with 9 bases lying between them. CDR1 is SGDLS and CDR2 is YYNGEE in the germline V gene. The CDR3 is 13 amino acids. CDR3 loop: CASSVRQANEQFF. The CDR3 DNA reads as TGTGCCAGCAGCGTTCGGCAGGCCAATGAGCAGTTCTTC.

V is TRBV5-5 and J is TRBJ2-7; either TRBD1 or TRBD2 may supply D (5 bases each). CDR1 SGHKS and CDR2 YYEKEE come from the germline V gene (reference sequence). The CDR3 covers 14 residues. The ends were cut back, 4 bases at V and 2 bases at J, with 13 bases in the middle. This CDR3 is CASSGNLGAYEQYF. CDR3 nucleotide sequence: TGTGCCAGCAGCGGGAATCTGGGGGCCTACGAGCAGTACTTC.

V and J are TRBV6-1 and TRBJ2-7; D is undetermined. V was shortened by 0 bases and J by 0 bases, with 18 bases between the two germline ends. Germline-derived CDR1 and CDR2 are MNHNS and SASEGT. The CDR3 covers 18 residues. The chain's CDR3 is CASSEAGVDFSASYEQYV. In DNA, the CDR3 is TGTGCCAGCAGTGAAGCGGGTGTTGATTTCTCGGCCTCCTACGAGCAGTACGTC.

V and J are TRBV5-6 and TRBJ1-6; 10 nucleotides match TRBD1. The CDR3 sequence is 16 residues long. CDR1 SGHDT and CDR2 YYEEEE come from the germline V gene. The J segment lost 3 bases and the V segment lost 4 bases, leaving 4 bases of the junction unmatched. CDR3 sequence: CASSPRDRGYNSPLHF. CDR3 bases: TGTGCCAGCAGCCCACGGGACAGGGGCTATAATTCACCCCTCCACTTT.

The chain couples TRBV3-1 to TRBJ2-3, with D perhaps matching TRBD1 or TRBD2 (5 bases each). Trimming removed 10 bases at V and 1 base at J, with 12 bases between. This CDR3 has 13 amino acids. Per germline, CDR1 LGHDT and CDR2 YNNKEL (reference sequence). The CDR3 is CATSREGTDTQYF. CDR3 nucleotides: TGTGCCACTAGCAGGGAAGGCACAGATACGCAGTATTTT.

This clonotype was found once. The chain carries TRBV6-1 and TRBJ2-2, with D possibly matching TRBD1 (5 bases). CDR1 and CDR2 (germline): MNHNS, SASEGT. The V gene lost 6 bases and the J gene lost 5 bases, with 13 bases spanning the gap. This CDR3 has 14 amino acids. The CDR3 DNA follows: TGTGCCAGCAGACGACAGCAATTAACCGGGGAGCTGTTTTTT. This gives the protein CASRRQQLTGELFF.

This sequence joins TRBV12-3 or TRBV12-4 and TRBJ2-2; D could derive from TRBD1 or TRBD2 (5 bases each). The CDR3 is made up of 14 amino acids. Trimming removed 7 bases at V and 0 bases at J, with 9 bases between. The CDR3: CASTGHSNTGELFF. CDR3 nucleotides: TGTGCCAGCACGGGGCATTCGAACACCGGGGAGCTGTTTTTT.

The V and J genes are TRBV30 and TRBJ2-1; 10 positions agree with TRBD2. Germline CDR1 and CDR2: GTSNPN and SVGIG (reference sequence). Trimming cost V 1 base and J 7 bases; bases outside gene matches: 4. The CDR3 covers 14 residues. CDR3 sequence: CAWSASGGPNEQFF. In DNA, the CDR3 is TGTGCCTGGAGTGCTAGCGGGGGCCCAAATGAGCAGTTCTTC.

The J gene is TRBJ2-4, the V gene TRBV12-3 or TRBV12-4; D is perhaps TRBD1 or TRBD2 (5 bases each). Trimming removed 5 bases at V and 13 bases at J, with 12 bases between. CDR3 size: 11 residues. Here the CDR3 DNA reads TGTGCCAGCAGTCCCGGGACCCCCCAGTACTTC. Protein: CASSPGTPQYF.

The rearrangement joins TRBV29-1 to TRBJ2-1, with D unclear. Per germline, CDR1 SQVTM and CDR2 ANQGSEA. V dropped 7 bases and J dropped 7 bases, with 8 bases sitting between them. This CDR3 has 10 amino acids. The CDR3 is CSGQLNEQFF. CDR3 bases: TGCAGCGGCCAGCTGAATGAGCAGTTCTTC.

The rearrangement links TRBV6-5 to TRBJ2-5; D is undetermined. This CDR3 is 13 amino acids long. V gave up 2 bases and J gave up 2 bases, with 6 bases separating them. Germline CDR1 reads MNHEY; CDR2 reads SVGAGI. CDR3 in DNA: TGTGCCAGCAGTTACCGAAGTCAAGAGACCCAGTACTTC. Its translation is CASSYRSQETQYF.

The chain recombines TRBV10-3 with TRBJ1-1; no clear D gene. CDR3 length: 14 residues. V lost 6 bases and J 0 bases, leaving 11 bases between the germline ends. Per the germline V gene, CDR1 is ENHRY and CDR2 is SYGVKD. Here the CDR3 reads CAISPTVVNTEAFF. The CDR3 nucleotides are TGTGCCATCAGCCCAACGGTAGTGAACACTGAAGCTTTCTTT.

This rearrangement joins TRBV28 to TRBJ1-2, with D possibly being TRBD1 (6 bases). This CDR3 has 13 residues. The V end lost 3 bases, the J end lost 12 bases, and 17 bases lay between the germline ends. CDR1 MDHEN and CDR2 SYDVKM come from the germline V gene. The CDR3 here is CASSFSSGTRNTF. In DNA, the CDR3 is TGTGCCAGCAGTTTCTCCTCCGGGACAAGGAACACCTTC.

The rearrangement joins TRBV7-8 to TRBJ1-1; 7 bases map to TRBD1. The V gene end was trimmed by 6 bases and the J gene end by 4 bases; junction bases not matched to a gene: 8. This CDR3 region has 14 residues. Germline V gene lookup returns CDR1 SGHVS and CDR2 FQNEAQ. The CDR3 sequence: CASSSYRGFTEAFF. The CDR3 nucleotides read TGTGCCAGCAGTTCATACAGGGGCTTCACTGAAGCTTTCTTT.

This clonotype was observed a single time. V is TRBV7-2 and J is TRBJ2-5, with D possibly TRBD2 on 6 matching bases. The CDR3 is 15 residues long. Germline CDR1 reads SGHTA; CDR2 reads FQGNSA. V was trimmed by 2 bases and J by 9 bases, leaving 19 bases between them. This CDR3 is CASSLSPLDGGAQYF. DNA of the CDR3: TGTGCCAGCAGCTTAAGCCCTCTGGACGGAGGGGCCCAGTACTTC.

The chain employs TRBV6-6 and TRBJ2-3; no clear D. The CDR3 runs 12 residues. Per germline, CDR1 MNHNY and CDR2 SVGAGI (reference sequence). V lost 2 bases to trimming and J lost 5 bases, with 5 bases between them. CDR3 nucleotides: TGTGCCAGCAGTTACCAGAAAGATACGCAGTATTTT. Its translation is CASSYQKDTQYF.

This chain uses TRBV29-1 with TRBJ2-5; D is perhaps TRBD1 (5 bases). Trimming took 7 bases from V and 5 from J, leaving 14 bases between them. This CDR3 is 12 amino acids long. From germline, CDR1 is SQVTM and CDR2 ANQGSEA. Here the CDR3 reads CSARQRQETQYF. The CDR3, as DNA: TGCAGCGCCAGACAGAGGCAGGAGACCCAGTACTTC.

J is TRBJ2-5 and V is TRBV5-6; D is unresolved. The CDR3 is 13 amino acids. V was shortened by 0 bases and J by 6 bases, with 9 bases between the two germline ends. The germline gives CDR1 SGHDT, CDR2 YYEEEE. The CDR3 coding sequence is TGTGCCAGCAGCTTGGGTAGTCTAAAGACCCAGTACTTC. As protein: CASSLGSLKTQYF.

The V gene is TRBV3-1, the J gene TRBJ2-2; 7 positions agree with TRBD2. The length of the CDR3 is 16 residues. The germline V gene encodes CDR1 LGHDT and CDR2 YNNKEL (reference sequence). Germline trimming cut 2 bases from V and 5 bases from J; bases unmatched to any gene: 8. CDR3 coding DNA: TGTGCCAGCAGCCAACGAGCGGGGTTGGGGACCGGGGAGCTGTTTTTT. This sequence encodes CASSQRAGLGTGELFF.

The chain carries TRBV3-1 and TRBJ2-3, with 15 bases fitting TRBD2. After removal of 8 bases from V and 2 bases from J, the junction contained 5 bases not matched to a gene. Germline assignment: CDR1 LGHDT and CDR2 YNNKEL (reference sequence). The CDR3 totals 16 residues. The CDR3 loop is CASRGLAGGYTDTQYF. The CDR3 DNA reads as TGTGCCAGCCGGGGACTAGCGGGGGGCTACACAGATACGCAGTATTTT.

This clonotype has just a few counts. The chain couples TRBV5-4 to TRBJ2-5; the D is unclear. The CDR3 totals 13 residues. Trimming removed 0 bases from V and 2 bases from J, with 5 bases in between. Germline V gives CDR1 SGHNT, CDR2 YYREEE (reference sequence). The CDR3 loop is CASSLGVQETQYF. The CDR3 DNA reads TGTGCCAGCAGCTTGGGAGTACAAGAGACCCAGTACTTC.

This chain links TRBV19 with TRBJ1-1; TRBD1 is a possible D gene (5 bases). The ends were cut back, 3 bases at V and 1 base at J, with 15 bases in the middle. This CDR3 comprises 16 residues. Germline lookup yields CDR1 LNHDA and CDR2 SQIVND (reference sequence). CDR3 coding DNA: TGTGCCAGTAGTATGGGGGATTTACTCAGGAACACTGAAGCTTTCTTT. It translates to CASSMGDLLRNTEAFF.

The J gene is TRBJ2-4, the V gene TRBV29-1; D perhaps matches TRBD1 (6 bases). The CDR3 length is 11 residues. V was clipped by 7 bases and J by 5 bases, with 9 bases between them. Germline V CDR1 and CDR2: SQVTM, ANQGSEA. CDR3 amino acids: CSGRTENIQYF. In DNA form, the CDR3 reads TGCAGCGGCAGGACAGAAAACATTCAGTACTTC.

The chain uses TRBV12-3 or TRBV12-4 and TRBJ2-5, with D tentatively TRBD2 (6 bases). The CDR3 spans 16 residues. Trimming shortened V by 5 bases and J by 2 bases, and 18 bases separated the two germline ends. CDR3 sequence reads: CASSETGTGGQETQYF. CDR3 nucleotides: TGTGCCAGCAGTGAAACCGGGACCGGGGGACAAGAGACCCAGTACTTC.

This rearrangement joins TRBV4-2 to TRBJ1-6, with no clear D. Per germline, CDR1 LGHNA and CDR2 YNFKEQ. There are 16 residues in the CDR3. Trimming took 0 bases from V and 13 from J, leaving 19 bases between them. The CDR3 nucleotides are TGTGCCAGCAGCCAAGACCCCGTGGTTGGGATTTCCCCCCTCCACTTT. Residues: CASSQDPVVGISPLHF.